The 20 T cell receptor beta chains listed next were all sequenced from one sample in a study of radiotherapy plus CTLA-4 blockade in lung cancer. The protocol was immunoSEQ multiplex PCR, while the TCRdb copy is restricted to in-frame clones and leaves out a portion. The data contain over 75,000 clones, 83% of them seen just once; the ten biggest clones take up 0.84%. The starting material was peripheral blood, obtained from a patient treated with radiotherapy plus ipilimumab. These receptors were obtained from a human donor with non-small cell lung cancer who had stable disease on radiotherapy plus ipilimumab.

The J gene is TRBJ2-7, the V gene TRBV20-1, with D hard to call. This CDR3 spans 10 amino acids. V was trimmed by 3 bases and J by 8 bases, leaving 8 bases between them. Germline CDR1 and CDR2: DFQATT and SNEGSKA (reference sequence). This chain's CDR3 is CSASDIQQYF. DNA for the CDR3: TGCAGTGCTAGTGACATTCAGCAGTACTTC.

CDR3: CASSQILTGRDTEAFF. The CDR3 DNA sequence: TGCGCCAGCAGCCAGATTCTGACAGGGAGAGACACTGAAGCTTTCTTT. This chain uses TRBV4-1 with TRBJ1-1; 7 positions agree with TRBD1. Unmatched junction bases numbered 10, after V lost 3 bases and J lost 3 bases. CDR1 and CDR2 from the germline V gene are MGHRA and YSYEKL. This CDR3 is built from 16 residues.

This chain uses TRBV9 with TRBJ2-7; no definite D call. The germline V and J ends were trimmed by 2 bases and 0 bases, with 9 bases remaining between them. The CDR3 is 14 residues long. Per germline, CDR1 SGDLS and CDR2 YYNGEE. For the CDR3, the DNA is TGTGCCAGCAGCGTCCAGGCCAGCTCCTACGAGCAGTACTTC. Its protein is CASSVQASSYEQYF.

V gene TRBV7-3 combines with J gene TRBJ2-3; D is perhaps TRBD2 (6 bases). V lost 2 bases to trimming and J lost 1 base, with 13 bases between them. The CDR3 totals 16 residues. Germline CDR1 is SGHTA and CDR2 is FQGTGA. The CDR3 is CASSLSPASGTDTQYF. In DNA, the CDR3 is TGTGCCAGCAGCTTATCCCCGGCTAGCGGCACAGATACGCAGTATTTT.

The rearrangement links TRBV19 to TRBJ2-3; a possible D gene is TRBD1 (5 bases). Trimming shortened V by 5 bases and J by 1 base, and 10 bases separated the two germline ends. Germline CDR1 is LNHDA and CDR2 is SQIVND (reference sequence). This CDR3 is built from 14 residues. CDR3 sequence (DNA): TGTGCCAGTAGTCTGGACACGGGCACAGATACGCAGTATTTT. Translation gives CASSLDTGTDTQYF.

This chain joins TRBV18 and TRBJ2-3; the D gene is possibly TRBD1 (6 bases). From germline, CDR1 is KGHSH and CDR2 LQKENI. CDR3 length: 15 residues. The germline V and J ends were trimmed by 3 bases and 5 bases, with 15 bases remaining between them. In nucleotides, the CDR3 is TGTGCCAGCTCACCCCCGGGACATTTCTTAGATACGCAGTATTTT. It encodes CASSPPGHFLDTQYF. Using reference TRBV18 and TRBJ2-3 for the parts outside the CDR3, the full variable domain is NAGVMQNPRHLVRRRGQEARLRCSPMKGHSHVYWYRQLPEEGLKFMVYLQKENIIDESGMPKERFSAEFPKEGPSILRIQQVVRGDSAAYFCASSPPGHFLDTQYFGPGTRLTVL.

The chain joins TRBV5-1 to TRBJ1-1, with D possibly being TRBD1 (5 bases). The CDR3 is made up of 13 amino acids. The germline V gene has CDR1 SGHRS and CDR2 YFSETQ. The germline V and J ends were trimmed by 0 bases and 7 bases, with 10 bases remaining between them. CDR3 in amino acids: CASSLVGDREAFF. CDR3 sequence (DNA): TGCGCCAGCAGCTTGGTTGGGGACCGTGAAGCTTTCTTT. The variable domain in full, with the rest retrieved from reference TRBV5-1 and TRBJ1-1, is KAGVTQTPRYLIKTRGQQVTLSCSPISGHRSVSWYQQTPGQGLQFLFEYFSETQRNKGNFPGRFSGRQFSNSRSEMNVSTLELGDSALYLCASSLVGDREAFFGQGTRLTVV.

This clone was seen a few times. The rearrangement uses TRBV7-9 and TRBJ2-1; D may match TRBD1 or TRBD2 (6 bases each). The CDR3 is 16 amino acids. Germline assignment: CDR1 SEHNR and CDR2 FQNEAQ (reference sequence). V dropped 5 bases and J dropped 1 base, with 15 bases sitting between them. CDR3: CASSPRPGASYNEQFF. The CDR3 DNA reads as TGTGCCAGCAGCCCTAGACCGGGGGCGTCCTACAATGAGCAGTTCTTC.

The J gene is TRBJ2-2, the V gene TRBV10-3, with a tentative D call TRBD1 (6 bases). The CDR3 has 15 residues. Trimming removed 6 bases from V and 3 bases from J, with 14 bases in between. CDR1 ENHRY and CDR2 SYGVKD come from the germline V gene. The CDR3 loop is CAIRDKGVDTGELFF. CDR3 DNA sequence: TGTGCCATCAGGGACAAGGGGGTAGACACCGGGGAGCTGTTTTTT.

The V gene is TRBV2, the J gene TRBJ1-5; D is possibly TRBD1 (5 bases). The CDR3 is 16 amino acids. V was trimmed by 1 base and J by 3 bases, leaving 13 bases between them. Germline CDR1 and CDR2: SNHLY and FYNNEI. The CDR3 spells CASSEGGRRPNQPQHF. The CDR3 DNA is TGTGCCAGCAGTGAAGGGGGCCGACGTCCCAATCAGCCCCAGCATTTT.

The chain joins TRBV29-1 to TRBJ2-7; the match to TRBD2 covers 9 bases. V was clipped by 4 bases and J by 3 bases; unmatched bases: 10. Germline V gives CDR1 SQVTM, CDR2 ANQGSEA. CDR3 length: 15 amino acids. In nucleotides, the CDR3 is TGCAGCGTTGGTCGCGGGGCTAGCGGGGTCTACGAGCAGTACTTC. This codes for CSVGRGASGVYEQYF.

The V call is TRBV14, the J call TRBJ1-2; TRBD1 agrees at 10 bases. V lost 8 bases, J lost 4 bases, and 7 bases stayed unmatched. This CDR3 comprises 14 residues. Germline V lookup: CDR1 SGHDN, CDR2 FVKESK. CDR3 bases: TGTGCCAGCGACCAGGGACAGGGGACCTATGGCTACACCTTC. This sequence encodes CASDQGQGTYGYTF.

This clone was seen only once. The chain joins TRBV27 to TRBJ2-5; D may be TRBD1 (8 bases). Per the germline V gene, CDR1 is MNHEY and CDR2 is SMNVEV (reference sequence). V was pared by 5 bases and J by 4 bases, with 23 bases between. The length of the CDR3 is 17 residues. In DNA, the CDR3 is TGTGCCAGCAGTCCCCCCCCAGACCACAGGGGGGGAGAGACCCAGTACTTC. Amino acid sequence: CASSPPPDHRGGETQYF.

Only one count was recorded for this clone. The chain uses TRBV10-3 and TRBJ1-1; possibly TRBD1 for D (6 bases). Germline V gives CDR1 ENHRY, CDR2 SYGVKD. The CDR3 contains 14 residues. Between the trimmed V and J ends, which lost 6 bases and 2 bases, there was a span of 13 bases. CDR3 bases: TGTGCCATCAGCGCCTGGGGGCAAAACACTGAAGCTTTCTTT. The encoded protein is CAISAWGQNTEAFF.

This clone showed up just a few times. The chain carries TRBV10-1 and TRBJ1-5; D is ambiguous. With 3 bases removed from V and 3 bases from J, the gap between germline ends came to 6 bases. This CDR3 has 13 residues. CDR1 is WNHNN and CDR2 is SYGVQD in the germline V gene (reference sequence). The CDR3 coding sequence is TGCGCCAGCAGTGACGGGATCAATCAGCCCCAGCATTTT. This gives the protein CASSDGINQPQHF.

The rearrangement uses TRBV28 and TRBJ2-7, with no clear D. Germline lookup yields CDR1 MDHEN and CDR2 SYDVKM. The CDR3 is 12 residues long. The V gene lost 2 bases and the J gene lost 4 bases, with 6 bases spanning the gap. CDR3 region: CASSLGKYEQYF. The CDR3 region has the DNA TGTGCCAGCAGTTTAGGAAAATACGAGCAGTACTTC.

The CDR3 sequence: CASSLGDRAYEQYF. The CDR3 DNA sequence: TGTGCCAGCAGCCTGGGGGACAGGGCGTACGAGCAGTACTTC. This sequence joins TRBV5-4 and TRBJ2-7; 9 positions match TRBD1. V lost 4 bases and J lost 4; bases outside the gene matches: 6. The CDR3 is 14 residues long. Per germline, CDR1 SGHNT and CDR2 YYREEE (reference sequence).

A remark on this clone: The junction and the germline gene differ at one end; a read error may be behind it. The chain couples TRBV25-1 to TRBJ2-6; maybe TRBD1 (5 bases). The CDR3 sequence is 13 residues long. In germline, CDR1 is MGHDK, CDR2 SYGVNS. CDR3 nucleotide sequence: TGTGCCTGCAGGGCGGACGGGGCCAACGTCCTGACTTTC. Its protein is CACRADGANVLTF.

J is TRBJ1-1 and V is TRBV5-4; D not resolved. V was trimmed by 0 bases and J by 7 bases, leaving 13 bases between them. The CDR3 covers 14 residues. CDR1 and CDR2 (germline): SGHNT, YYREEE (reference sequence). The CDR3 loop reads CASSLVGGLGEAFF. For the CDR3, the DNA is TGTGCCAGCAGCTTGGTGGGAGGGCTTGGTGAAGCTTTCTTT.

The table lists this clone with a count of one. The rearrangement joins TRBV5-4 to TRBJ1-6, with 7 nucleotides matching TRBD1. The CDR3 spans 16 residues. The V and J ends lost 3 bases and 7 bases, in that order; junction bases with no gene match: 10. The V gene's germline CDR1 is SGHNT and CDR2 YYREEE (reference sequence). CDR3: CASSSTRGGSNSPLHF. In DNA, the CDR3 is TGTGCCAGCAGCTCTACCAGGGGGGGAAGCAATTCACCCCTCCACTTT. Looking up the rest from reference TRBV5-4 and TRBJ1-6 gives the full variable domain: ETGVTQSPTHLIKTRGQQVTLRCSSQSGHNTVSWYQQALGQGPQFIFQYYREEENGRGNFPPRFSGLQFPNYSSELNVNALELDDSALYLCASSSTRGGSNSPLHFGNGTRLTVT.